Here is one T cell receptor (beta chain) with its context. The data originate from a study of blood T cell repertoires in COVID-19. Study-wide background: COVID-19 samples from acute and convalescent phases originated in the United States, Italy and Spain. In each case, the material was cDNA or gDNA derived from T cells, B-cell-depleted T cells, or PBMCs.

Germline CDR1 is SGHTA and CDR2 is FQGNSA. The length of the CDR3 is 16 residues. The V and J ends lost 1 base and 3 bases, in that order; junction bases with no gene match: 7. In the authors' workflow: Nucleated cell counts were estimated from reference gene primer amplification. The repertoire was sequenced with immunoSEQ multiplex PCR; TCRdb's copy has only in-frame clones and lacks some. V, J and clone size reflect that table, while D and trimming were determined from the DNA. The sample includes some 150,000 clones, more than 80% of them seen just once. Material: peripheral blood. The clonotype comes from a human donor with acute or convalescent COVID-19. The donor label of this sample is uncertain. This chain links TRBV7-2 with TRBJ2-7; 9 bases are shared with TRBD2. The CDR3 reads CASSLGLAANGYEQYF. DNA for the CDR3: TGTGCCAGCAGCTTAGGACTAGCGGCCAATGGCTACGAGCAGTACTTC.